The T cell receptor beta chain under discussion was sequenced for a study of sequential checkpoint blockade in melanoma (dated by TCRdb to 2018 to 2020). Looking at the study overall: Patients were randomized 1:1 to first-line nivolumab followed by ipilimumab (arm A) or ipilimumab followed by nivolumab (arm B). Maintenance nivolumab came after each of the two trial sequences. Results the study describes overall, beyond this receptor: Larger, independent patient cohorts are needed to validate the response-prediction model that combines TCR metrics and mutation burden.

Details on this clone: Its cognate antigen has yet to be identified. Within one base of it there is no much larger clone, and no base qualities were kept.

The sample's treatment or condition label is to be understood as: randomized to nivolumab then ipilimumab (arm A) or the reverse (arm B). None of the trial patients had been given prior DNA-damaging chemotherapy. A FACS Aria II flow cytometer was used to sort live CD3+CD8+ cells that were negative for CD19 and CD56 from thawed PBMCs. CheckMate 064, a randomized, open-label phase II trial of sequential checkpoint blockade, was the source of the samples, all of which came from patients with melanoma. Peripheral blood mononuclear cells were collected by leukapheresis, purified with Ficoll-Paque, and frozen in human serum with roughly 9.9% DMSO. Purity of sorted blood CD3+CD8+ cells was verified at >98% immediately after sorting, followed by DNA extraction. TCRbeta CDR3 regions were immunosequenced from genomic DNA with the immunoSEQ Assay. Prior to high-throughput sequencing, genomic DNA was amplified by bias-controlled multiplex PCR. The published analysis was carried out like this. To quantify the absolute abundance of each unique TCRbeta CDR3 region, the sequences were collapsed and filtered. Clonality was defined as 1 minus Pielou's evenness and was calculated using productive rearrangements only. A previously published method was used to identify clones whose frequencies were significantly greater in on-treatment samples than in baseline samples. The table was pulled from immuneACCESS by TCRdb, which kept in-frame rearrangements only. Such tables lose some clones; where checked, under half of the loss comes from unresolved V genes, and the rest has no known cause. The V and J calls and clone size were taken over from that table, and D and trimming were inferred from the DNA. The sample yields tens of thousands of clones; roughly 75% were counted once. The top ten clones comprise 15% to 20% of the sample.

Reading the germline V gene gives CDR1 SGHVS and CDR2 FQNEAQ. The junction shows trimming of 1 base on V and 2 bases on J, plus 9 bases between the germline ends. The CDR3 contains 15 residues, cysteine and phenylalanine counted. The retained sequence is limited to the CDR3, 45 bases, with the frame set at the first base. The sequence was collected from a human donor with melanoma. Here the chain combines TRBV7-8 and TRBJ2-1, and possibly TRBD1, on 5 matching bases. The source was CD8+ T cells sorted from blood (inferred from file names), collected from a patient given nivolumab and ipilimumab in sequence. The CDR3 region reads CASSLEGATYNEQFF. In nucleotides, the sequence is TGTGCCAGCAGCTTAGAAGGGGCCACCTACAATGAGCAGTTCTTC.